The rows below give T cell receptor beta chains drawn from one sample of a study of cytomegalovirus exposure and HLA in healthy donors. Assay: immunoSEQ multiplex PCR; the TCRdb copy retains only in-frame clones and omits some. Of roughly 68,000 clones listed, roughly 80% are singletons. Specimen: PBMCs. The receptors shown here come from a woman between 25 and 40 years old in good health and CMV-seropositive. CDR3s include the opening cysteine and the closing phenylalanine or tryptophan. D genes are given only for firm matches. A clone size is listed for some rows: how often the clone was seen (once, few, many), or a class if it is expanded.

j_gene: TRBJ1-1
d_gene: TRBD1
abundance: NA
v_gene: TRBV6-1
CDR3aa: CASSLQQGAKTEAFF
CDR3nt: TGTGCCAGCAGTCTACAACAGGGGGCAAAGACTGAAGCTTTCTTT

j_gene: TRBJ1-2
d_gene: NA
abundance: few
v_gene: TRBV6-5
CDR3aa: CASSYRQGTYGYTF
CDR3nt: TGTGCCAGCAGTTACAGGCAGGGGACCTATGGCTACACCTTC

j_gene: TRBJ2-5
d_gene: NA
abundance: NA
v_gene: TRBV13
CDR3aa: CASSLSGLETQYF
CDR3nt: TGTGCCAGCAGCTTGAGCGGGTTGGAGACCCAGTACTTC

j_gene: TRBJ1-3
d_gene: TRBD1
abundance: NA
v_gene: TRBV7-2
CDR3aa: CASSQDRAGNTIYF
CDR3nt: TGTGCCAGCAGCCAAGACAGGGCTGGAAACACCATATATTTT

j_gene: TRBJ2-7
d_gene: TRBD2
abundance: NA
v_gene: TRBV2
CDR3aa: CASSGFPSGGPYEQYF
CDR3nt: TGTGCCAGCAGTGGGTTTCCTAGCGGGGGACCCTACGAGCAGTACTTC

j_gene: TRBJ2-2
d_gene: TRBD2
abundance: NA
v_gene: TRBV5-4
CDR3aa: CASSRGLAGVAGELFF
CDR3nt: TGTGCCAGCAGCCGGGGACTAGCGGGAGTAGCCGGGGAGCTGTTTTTT

j_gene: TRBJ2-7
d_gene: TRBD1
abundance: NA
v_gene: TRBV28
CDR3aa: CASSLLQGTYEQYF
CDR3nt: TGTGCCAGCAGCCTATTACAGGGGACCTACGAGCAGTACTTC

j_gene: TRBJ2-7
d_gene: NA
abundance: NA
v_gene: TRBV5-1
CDR3aa: CASSADVPAYEQYF
CDR3nt: TGCGCCAGCAGCGCTGATGTACCAGCCTACGAGCAGTACTTC

j_gene: TRBJ2-4
d_gene: TRBD2
abundance: NA
v_gene: TRBV2
CDR3aa: CASRISGRIQNIQYF
CDR3nt: TGTGCCAGCAGGATTAGCGGGAGGATCCAAAACATTCAGTACTTC

j_gene: TRBJ2-7
d_gene: NA
abundance: few
v_gene: TRBV5-1
CDR3aa: CASSPLAYSYEQYF
CDR3nt: TGCGCCAGCAGCCCGTTAGCGTATTCCTACGAGCAGTACTTC

j_gene: TRBJ2-1
d_gene: NA
abundance: NA
v_gene: TRBV29-1
CDR3aa: CSVAGLERNNEQFF
CDR3nt: TGCAGCGTTGCCGGACTGGAAAGAAACAATGAGCAGTTCTTC

j_gene: TRBJ2-2
d_gene: TRBD2
abundance: NA
v_gene: TRBV5-1
CDR3aa: CASSPGLAGGRNTGELFF
CDR3nt: TGCGCCAGCAGCCCGGGACTAGCGGGAGGGCGGAACACCGGGGAGCTGTTTTTT

j_gene: TRBJ2-1
d_gene: TRBD2
abundance: NA
v_gene: TRBV27
CDR3aa: CASGGLASNEQFF
CDR3nt: TGTGCCAGCGGGGGACTAGCGAGCAATGAGCAGTTCTTC

j_gene: TRBJ1-5
d_gene: NA
abundance: NA
v_gene: TRBV6-6
CDR3aa: CASSHDTGGGSQPQHF
CDR3nt: TGTGCCAGCAGCCACGATACGGGGGGTGGGAGTCAGCCCCAGCATTTT

j_gene: TRBJ2-7
d_gene: TRBD2
abundance: few
v_gene: TRBV5-6
CDR3aa: CASSFGGGPYEQYF
CDR3nt: TGTGCCAGCAGCTTTGGGGGAGGGCCGTACGAGCAGTACTTC

j_gene: TRBJ1-2
d_gene: TRBD1
abundance: NA
v_gene: TRBV25-1
CDR3aa: CASSLGQGANGYTF
CDR3nt: TGTGCCAGCAGTCTTGGACAGGGGGCGAATGGCTACACCTTC

j_gene: TRBJ2-2
d_gene: NA
abundance: NA
v_gene: TRBV21-1
CDR3aa: CASTLRRETGELFF
CDR3nt: TGTGCCAGCACCCTTCGGCGGGAAACCGGGGAGCTGTTTTTT

j_gene: TRBJ2-2
d_gene: TRBD2
abundance: NA
v_gene: TRBV27
CDR3aa: CASSSSGSGVGELFF
CDR3nt: TGTGCCAGCAGTTCTAGCGGGAGCGGGGTCGGGGAGCTGTTTTTT

j_gene: TRBJ2-4
d_gene: TRBD1
abundance: once
v_gene: TRBV19
CDR3aa: CASTFDRGNIQYF
CDR3nt: TGTGCCAGTACATTCGACAGGGGGAACATTCAGTACTTC

j_gene: TRBJ2-2
d_gene: NA
abundance: NA
v_gene: TRBV5-1
CDR3aa: CASSLEGRTGTGELFF
CDR3nt: TGCGCCAGCAGCTTGGAGGGGAGGACGGGGACCGGGGAGCTGTTTTTT

j_gene: TRBJ1-2
d_gene: NA
abundance: NA
v_gene: TRBV5-1
CDR3aa: CASSERSGWQEGYTF
CDR3nt: TGCGCCAGCAGCGAACGCTCAGGATGGCAGGAAGGCTACACCTTC

j_gene: TRBJ1-2
d_gene: NA
abundance: NA
v_gene: TRBV27
CDR3aa: CASSRTANYGYTF
CDR3nt: TGTGCCAGCTCAAGAACAGCTAACTATGGCTACACCTTC

j_gene: TRBJ2-1
d_gene: NA
abundance: NA
v_gene: TRBV27
CDR3aa: CASRIRDTPYNEQFF
CDR3nt: TGTGCCAGCAGGATCCGGGACACCCCCTACAATGAGCAGTTCTTC

j_gene: TRBJ2-1
d_gene: TRBD2
abundance: NA
v_gene: TRBV7-8
CDR3aa: CASSFRASGRVYNEQFF
CDR3nt: TGTGCCAGCAGCTTCCGAGCTAGCGGGAGAGTTTACAATGAGCAGTTCTTC

j_gene: TRBJ1-1
d_gene: NA
abundance: NA
v_gene: TRBV14
CDR3aa: CASSQLLGGITEAFF
CDR3nt: TGTGCCAGCAGCCAATTATTAGGAGGGATAACTGAAGCTTTCTTT

j_gene: TRBJ2-1
d_gene: NA
abundance: NA
v_gene: TRBV5-1
CDR3aa: CAIINQKAAYNEQFF
CDR3nt: TGCGCCATTATCAACCAGAAAGCGGCATACAATGAGCAGTTCTTC

j_gene: TRBJ2-5
d_gene: NA
abundance: few
v_gene: TRBV6-5
CDR3aa: CASSRTEETQYF
CDR3nt: TGTGCCAGCAGTCGGACAGAAGAGACCCAGTACTTC

j_gene: TRBJ2-7
d_gene: TRBD2
abundance: once
v_gene: TRBV5-4
CDR3aa: CASRWGGGTSGSYEQYF
CDR3nt: TGTGCCAGCAGATGGGGTGGGGGAACTAGCGGCTCCTACGAGCAGTACTTC

j_gene: TRBJ2-1
d_gene: NA
abundance: NA
v_gene: TRBV7-9
CDR3aa: CASSLDQSAGGFF
CDR3nt: TGTGCCAGCAGCTTAGACCAGTCGGCGGGCGGGTTCTTC

j_gene: TRBJ2-1
d_gene: TRBD2
abundance: NA
v_gene: TRBV27
CDR3aa: CASSSSPLAGGYEQFF
CDR3nt: TGTGCCAGCAGTTCCTCCCCCCTAGCGGGAGGGTATGAGCAGTTCTTC

j_gene: TRBJ2-5
d_gene: TRBD2
abundance: NA
v_gene: TRBV7-6
CDR3aa: CASSLGLAGLQETQYF
CDR3nt: TGTGCCAGCAGCTTAGGACTAGCGGGATTACAAGAGACCCAGTACTTC

j_gene: TRBJ2-7
d_gene: TRBD1
abundance: NA
v_gene: TRBV9
CDR3aa: CASSVGQGNYEQYF
CDR3nt: TGTGCCAGCAGCGTAGGACAGGGGAACTACGAGCAGTACTTC

j_gene: TRBJ2-3
d_gene: NA
abundance: NA
v_gene: TRBV29-1
CDR3aa: CSVAKGGGYTDTQYF
CDR3nt: TGCAGCGTCGCGAAGGGGGGGGGTTACACAGATACGCAGTATTTT

j_gene: TRBJ2-4
d_gene: NA
abundance: NA
v_gene: TRBV7-2
CDR3aa: CASSPPGIPLAKNIQYF
CDR3nt: TGTGCCAGCAGCCCGCCAGGAATCCCACTAGCCAAAAACATTCAGTACTTC

j_gene: TRBJ2-7
d_gene: TRBD2
abundance: NA
v_gene: TRBV6-6
CDR3aa: CASTGLAGPYEQYF
CDR3nt: TGTGCCAGCACGGGACTAGCGGGGCCCTACGAGCAGTACTTC

j_gene: TRBJ2-7
d_gene: TRBD2
abundance: once
v_gene: TRBV28
CDR3aa: CASSYLLAEEDEQYF
CDR3nt: TGTGCCAGCAGTTACCTTCTAGCGGAGGAGGACGAGCAGTACTTC

j_gene: TRBJ2-3
d_gene: NA
abundance: NA
v_gene: TRBV9
CDR3aa: CASSVDQRSNTQYF
CDR3nt: TGTGCCAGCAGCGTAGATCAGCGTTCAAATACGCAGTATTTT

j_gene: TRBJ2-1
d_gene: TRBD2
abundance: NA
v_gene: TRBV7-9
CDR3aa: CASSSTGTSSNEQFF
CDR3nt: TGTGCCAGCAGCTCAACCGGGACTAGCTCCAATGAGCAGTTCTTC

j_gene: TRBJ2-7
d_gene: NA
abundance: NA
v_gene: TRBV6-1
CDR3aa: CASAPTPGISYEQYF
CDR3nt: TGTGCCAGCGCCCCCACCCCAGGGATCTCCTACGAGCAGTACTTC

j_gene: TRBJ1-1
d_gene: NA
abundance: NA
v_gene: TRBV28
CDR3aa: CATINQGNTEAFF
CDR3nt: TGTGCCACCATTAACCAGGGAAACACTGAAGCTTTCTTT

j_gene: TRBJ1-1
d_gene: TRBD1
abundance: NA
v_gene: TRBV6-5
CDR3aa: CASRTRQGWNTEAFF
CDR3nt: TGTGCCAGCAGAACCCGACAGGGCTGGAACACTGAAGCTTTCTTT

j_gene: TRBJ2-7
d_gene: NA
abundance: NA
v_gene: TRBV11-2
CDR3aa: CASSLVVTYEQYF
CDR3nt: TGTGCCAGCAGCTTAGTAGTAACCTACGAGCAGTACTTC